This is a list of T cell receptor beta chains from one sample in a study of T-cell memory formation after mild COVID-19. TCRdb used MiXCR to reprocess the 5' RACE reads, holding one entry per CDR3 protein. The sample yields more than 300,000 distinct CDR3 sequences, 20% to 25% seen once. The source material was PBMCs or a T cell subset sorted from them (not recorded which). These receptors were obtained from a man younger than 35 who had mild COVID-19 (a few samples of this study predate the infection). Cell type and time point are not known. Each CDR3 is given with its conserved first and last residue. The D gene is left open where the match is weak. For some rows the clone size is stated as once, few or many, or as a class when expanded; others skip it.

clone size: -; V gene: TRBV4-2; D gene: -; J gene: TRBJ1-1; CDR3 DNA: TGTGCCAGCACGTACAGGCTGAACACTGAAGCTTTCTTT; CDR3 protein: CASTYRLNTEAFF
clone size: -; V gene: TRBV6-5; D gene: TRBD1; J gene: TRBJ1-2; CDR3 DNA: TGTGCCAGCAGGCGACAGGGATATGGCTACACCTTC; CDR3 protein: CASRRQGYGYTF
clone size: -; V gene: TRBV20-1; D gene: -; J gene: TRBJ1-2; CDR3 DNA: TGCAGTGCTAGAGGGGCCGCGACTAACTATGGCTACACCTTC; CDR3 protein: CSARGAATNYGYTF
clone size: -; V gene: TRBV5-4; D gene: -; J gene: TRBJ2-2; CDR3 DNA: TGTGCCAGCAGCTCCCGTAAGGACTTTAACACCGGGGAGCTGTTTTTT; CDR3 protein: CASSSRKDFNTGELFF
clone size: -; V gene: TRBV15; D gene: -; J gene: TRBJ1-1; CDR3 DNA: TGTGCCACCAGCAGAGCAGGGAACACTGAAGCTTTCTTT; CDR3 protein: CATSRAGNTEAFF
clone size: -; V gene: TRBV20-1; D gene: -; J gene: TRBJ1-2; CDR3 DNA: TGCAGTGCTAGTCCTCGGGCGGATTATGGCTACACCTTC; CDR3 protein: CSASPRADYGYTF
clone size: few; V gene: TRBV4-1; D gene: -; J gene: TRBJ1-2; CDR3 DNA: TGCGCCAGCAGCCAAGATTACGGGGGATTGAACTATGGCTACACCTTC; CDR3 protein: CASSQDYGGLNYGYTF
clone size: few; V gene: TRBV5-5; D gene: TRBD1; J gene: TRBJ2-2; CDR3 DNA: TGTGCCAGCCGCTCCAGACAGGGGTACACCGGGGAGCTGTTTTTT; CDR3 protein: CASRSRQGYTGELFF
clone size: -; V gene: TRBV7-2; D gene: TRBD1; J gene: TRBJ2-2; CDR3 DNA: TGTGCCAGCAGCAGGGGGCCCGAGAACACCGGGGAGCTGTTTTTT; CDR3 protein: CASSRGPENTGELFF
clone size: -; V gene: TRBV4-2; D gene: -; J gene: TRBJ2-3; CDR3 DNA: TGTGCCAGCAGCCAAGAGTATGATACGCAGTATTTT; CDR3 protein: CASSQEYDTQYF
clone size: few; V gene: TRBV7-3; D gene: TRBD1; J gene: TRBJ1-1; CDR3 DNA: TGTGCCAGCAGCTGGCGGGGGGGACAGATGAACACTGAAGCTTTCTTT; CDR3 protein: CASSWRGGQMNTEAFF
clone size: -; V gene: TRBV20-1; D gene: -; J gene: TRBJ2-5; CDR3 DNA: TGCAGTGCGACCGAAAGGGGTGCGACCCAGTACTTC; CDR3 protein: CSATERGATQYF
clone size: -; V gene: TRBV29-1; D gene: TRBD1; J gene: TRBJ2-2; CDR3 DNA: TGCAGCGTTGAAGGGACAGGTACCGGGGAGCTGTTTTTT; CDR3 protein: CSVEGTGTGELFF
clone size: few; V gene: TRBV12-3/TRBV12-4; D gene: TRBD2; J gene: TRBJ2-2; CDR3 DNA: TGTGCCAGCAGTCCCTTGGGGAGGGCCAACACCGGGGAGCTGTTTTTT; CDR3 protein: CASSPLGRANTGELFF
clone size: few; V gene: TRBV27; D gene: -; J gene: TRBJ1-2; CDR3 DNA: TGTGCCAGCAGTTCCCACAATGTCAATGGCTACACCTTC; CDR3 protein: CASSSHNVNGYTF
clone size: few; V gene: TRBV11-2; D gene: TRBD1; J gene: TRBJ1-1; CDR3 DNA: TGTGCCAGCAGCAGGGGACAGGGGCCCCCACCTGAAGCTTTCTTT; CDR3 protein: CASSRGQGPPPEAFF
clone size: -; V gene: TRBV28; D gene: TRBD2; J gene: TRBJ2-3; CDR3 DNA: TGTGCCAGCAGTTTATTTACTAGCGGGGGGGCTACAGATACGCAGTATTTT; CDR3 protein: CASSLFTSGGATDTQYF
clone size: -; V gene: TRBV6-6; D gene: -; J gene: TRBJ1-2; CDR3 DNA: TGTGCCAGCACAACCTTGGATAACTATGGCTACACCTTC; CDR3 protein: CASTTLDNYGYTF
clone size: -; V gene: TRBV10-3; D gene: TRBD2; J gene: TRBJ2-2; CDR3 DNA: TGTGCCATCACGGGGGGGGGCACCGGGGAGCTGTTTTTT; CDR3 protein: CAITGGGTGELFF
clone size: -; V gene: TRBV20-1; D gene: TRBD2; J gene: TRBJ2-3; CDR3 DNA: TGCAGTGTTAACCCGGGACTAGCGGGGGGCCCAGATACGCAGTATTTT; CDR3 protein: CSVNPGLAGGPDTQYF
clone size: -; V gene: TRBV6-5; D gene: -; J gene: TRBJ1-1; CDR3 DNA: TGTGCCAGCAGTTACGAGGCTGAAGCTTTCTTT; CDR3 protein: CASSYEAEAFF
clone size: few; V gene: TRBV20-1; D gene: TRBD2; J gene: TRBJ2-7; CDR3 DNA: TGCAGTGCGGGTGCTAGCGGGAGGGACGAGCAGTACTTC; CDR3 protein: CSAGASGRDEQYF
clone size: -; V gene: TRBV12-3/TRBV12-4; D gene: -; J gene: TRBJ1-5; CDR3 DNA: TGTGCCAGCAGTCTCGCTCGGGATTCTCAGCCCCAGCATTTT; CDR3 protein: CASSLARDSQPQHF
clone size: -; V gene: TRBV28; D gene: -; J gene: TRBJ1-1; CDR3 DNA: TGTGCCAGCAGTTTGTGGGAGGCGAGCACTGAAGCTTTCTTT; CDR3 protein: CASSLWEASTEAFF
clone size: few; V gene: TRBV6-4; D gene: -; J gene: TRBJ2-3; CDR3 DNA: TGTGCTAAGAAGGGGTATTTGACAGATACGCAGTATTTT; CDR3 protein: CAKKGYLTDTQYF
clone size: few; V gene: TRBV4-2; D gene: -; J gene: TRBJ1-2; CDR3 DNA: TGTGCCAGCAGCCTAAGTAAAGGGGGGAATGGCTACACCTTC; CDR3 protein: CASSLSKGGNGYTF
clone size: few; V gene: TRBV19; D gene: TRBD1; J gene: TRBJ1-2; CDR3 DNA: TGTGCCAGTAGCCTCCAGGGGGGACAGGGGGCGTCGGGCTACACCTTC; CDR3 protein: CASSLQGGQGASGYTF
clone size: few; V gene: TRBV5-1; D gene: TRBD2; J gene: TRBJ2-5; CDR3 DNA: TGCGCCAGCAGCTTGGCCGGGACTAGCGGGCAAGAGACCCAGTACTTC; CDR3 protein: CASSLAGTSGQETQYF
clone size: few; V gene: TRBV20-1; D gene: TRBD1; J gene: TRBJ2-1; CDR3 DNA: TGCAGTGCTCCTGGAGGGACAGGCGTTAAGCAGTTCTTC; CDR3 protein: CSAPGGTGVKQFF
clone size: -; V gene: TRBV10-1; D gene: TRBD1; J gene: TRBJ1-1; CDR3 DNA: TGCGCCAGCAGTCCGGACAGGGAAATCACTGAAGCTTTCTTT; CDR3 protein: CASSPDREITEAFF
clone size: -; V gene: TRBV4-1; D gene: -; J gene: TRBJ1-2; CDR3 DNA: TGCGCCAGCAGCCAAGACCCCGGGGGAACGAACTATGGCTACACCTTC; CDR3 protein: CASSQDPGGTNYGYTF
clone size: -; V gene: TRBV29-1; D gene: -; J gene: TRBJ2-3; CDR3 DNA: TGCAGCCTTCCGGGTTATGGCACAGATACGCAGTATTTT; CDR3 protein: CSLPGYGTDTQYF
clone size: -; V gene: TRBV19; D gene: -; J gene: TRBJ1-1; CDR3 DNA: TGTGCCAGTATCCAGACGGTTAACACTGAAGCTTTCTTT; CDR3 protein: CASIQTVNTEAFF
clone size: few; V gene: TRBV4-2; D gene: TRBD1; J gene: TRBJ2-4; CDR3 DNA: TGTGCCAGCAGCCCGTCGACAGGGTTATTAGCCAAAAACATTCAGTACTTC; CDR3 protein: CASSPSTGLLAKNIQYF
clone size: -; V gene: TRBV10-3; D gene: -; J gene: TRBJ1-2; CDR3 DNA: TGTGCCATCAGTGGGGGGCAGGGTACTAACTATGGCTACACCTTC; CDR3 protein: CAISGGQGTNYGYTF
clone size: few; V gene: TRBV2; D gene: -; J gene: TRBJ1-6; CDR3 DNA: TGTGCCAGCAGTGATCTCAACGAGGTCACCCTCCACTTT; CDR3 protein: CASSDLNEVTLHF
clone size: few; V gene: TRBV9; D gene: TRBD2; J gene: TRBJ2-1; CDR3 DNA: TGTGCCAGCAGCGTAGGCGGGGGGACCTACAATGAGCAGTTCTTC; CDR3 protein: CASSVGGGTYNEQFF
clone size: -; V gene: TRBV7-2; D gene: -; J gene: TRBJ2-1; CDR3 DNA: TGTGCCAGCAGCTCGGACGGCGGAGGGTGGCAGTTCTTC; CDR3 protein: CASSSDGGGWQFF
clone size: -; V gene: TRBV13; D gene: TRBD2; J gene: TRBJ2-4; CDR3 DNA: TGTGCCAGCAGCGATCGCTCCACTGGACTAGCGGCGAAAAACATTCAGTACTTC; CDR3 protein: CASSDRSTGLAAKNIQYF
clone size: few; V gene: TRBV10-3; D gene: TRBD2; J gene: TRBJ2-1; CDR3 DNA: TGTGCCATCAACCCGGGGGGGCCGGGAAATGAGCAGTTCTTC; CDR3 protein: CAINPGGPGNEQFF
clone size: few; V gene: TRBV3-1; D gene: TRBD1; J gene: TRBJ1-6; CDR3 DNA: TGTGCCAGCAGCCAAAGGACAGGACCCAATTCACCCCTCCACTTT; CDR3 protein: CASSQRTGPNSPLHF
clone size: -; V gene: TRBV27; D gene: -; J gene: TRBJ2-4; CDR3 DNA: TGTGCCAGCAGTTTTGCGGGGGCCAAAAACATTCAGTACTTC; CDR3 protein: CASSFAGAKNIQYF
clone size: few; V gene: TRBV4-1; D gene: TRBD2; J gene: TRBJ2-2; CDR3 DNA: TGCGCCAGCAGCCAAGGCCTCTCTAGCGGGGGGGCGGTTGCCGGGGAGCTGTTTTTT; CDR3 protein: CASSQGLSSGGAVAGELFF
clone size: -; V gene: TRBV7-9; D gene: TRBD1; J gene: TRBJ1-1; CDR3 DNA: TGTGCCAGCAGCTTAGCCTTCGACAGGGATGGAGCTTTCTTT; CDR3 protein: CASSLAFDRDGAFF
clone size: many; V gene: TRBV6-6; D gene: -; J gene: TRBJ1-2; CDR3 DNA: TGTGCCAGCAGTCCCCCGGGGGCTAACTATGGCTACACCTTC; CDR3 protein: CASSPPGANYGYTF
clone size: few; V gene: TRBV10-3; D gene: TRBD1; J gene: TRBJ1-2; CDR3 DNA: TGTGCCATCAGTGCTGGGATTGGACAGGGGGCGACTGGCTACACCTTC; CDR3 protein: CAISAGIGQGATGYTF
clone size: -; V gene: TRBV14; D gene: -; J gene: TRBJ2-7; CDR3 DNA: TGTGCCAGCAGCCAAGATGCAGGGCGTCAGTGGGAGCAGTACTTC; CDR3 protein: CASSQDAGRQWEQYF
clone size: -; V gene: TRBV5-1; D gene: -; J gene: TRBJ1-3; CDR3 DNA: TGCGCCAGCAGCCGGGACGGGTTCTCTGGGAACACCATATATTTT; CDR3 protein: CASSRDGFSGNTIYF
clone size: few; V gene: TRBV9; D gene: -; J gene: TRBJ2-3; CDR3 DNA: TGTGCCAGCAGCATACAAGATACGCAGTATTTT; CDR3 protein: CASSIQDTQYF
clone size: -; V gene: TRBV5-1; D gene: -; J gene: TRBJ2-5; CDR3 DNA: TGCGCCAACGGGACTACAGGGGACGCCGCCCGAGAGACCCAGTACTTC; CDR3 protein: CANGTTGDAARETQYF
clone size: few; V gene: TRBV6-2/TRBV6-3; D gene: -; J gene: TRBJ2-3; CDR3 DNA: TGTGCCAGCAGTTACCCCAGCCAAGATACGCAGTATTTT; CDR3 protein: CASSYPSQDTQYF
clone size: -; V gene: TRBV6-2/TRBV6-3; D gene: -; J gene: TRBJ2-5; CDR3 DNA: TGTGCCAGCAGAAACCGGGACACCATTCAAGAGACCCAGTACTTC; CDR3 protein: CASRNRDTIQETQYF
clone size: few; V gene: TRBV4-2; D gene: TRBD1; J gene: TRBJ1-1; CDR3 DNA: TGTGCCAGCAGCCAAGTGAATACAGGGGGGACTGAAGCTTTCTTT; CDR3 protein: CASSQVNTGGTEAFF
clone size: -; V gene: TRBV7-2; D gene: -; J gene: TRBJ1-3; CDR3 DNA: TGTGCCAGCAGCTTAGAGGCAAGGGGATGGAACACCATATATTTT; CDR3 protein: CASSLEARGWNTIYF
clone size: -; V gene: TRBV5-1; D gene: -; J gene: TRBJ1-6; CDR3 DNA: TGCGCCAGCAGCTTGGACCCAGCTAATTCACCCCTCCACTTT; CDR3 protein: CASSLDPANSPLHF